These 14 T cell receptor beta chains came from one sample sequenced in a study of regulatory T cells in long-lasting Graves disease (dated by TCRdb to the early 2020s). The sample's time point, from its label and the paper: newly diagnosed GD, antithyroid drugs for less than 3 months. For both TCR sequencing and RNA sequencing, RNA was extracted from PBMCs in TRIzol. The receptor library was made with multiplex PCR. Sequencing instrument: Illumina HiSeq 4000. To build TCR beta libraries, CDR3 regions were amplified by Arm-PCR using iRepertoire HTBI primers. Through fastp at Q25 and MiXCR, TCRdb rebuilt clones from the public reads, retaining in-frame beta chains. Every distinct CDR3 protein forms one entry, paired with its most common genes and DNA. Counted in this sample were 450,000 to 650,000 distinct CDR3 sequences; 15% to 20% of them appeared once. Jointly, the top ten make up about 25% of the sample.

These data were also filed under a second study, of T cells in Graves' hyperthyroidism and ophthalmopathy.

The material was peripheral blood mononuclear cells (PBMCs), obtained at new diagnosis, from a patient treated with antithyroid drugs. These receptors originate from a woman aged 35 to 60 with Graves disease. Donor details come from another sample of the same person, matched by shared clones.

The table lists this clonotype with a few counts. This rearrangement joins TRBV4-1 to TRBJ2-4; tentatively, D is TRBD2 (6 bases). CDR1 MGHRA and CDR2 YSYEKL come from the germline V gene. The germline V and J ends were trimmed by 1 base and 8 bases, with 15 bases remaining between them. The CDR3 totals 15 residues. CDR3 nucleotides: TGCGCCAGCAGCCAAGCCCCTAGCTGGGGGGACATTCAGTACTTC. Protein product: CASSQAPSWGDIQYF.

The V and J genes are TRBV6-2 or TRBV6-3 and TRBJ2-1, with TRBD2 identical over 9 bases. The germline gives CDR1 MNHEY, CDR2 SVGEGT. The V and J ends lost 6 bases and 6 bases, in that order; junction bases with no gene match: 6. The length of the CDR3 is 14 residues. CDR3 amino acids: CASRAGGPRNEQFF. As DNA, the CDR3 is TGTGCCAGCAGGGCGGGGGGGCCCCGCAATGAGCAGTTCTTC.

At least ten counts were recorded for this clonotype. V usage is TRBV18 and J usage is TRBJ2-5; D gene uncertain. Germline V gives CDR1 KGHSH, CDR2 LQKENI. Trimming took off 0 bases at V and 4 bases at J, with 3 bases between the two ends. The CDR3 runs to 12 residues. The CDR3 DNA reads TGTGCCAGCTCACCACCGGCAGAGACCCAGTACTTC. Translation gives CASSPPAETQYF.

Note on this clonotype: This sequence may be a read error, since a much larger clone differs from it by one base. The chain links TRBV11-2 to TRBJ2-1; no reliable D call. The length of the CDR3 is 13 residues. Per germline, CDR1 SGHAT and CDR2 FQNNGV. Trimming cost V 3 bases and J 10 bases, with 13 bases left between them. CDR3 loop: CASSFGSTYEQFF. Here the CDR3 DNA reads TGTGCCAGCAGCTTTGGGTCCACCTACGAGCAGTTCTTC.

This clonotype was counted between two and nine times. The conserved closing phenylalanine or tryptophan is absent in this CDR3, likely reflecting a read error. The gene calls are TRBV3-1 and TRBJ1-6; D is ambiguous. The CDR3 length is 12 residues. Trimming cost V 4 bases and J 6 bases, with 4 bases left between them. Germline V gene lookup returns CDR1 LGHDT and CDR2 YNNKEL (reference sequence). DNA for the CDR3: TGTGCCAGCAGCCCAATTAATTCACCCCTCCACCTT. Translation: CASSPINSPLHL.

The rearrangement links TRBV12-3 or TRBV12-4 to TRBJ2-1, with D unclear. The CDR3 is 13 amino acids. Trimming pared 1 base from V and 3 bases from J, leaving 4 bases between. CDR3 amino acids: CASSLVIYNEQFF. As DNA, the CDR3 is TGTGCCAGCAGTTTAGTCATCTACAATGAGCAGTTCTTC.

This clonotype was observed a handful of times. The gene calls are TRBV4-2 and TRBJ2-7; 7 nucleotides agree with TRBD1. The CDR3 covers 15 residues. Germline V lookup: CDR1 LGHNA, CDR2 YNFKEQ. V was clipped by 4 bases and J by 9 bases; unmatched bases: 15. The DNA of the CDR3 is TGTGCCAGCAGCCCACCGGGACAGCCCATACGAGGGCAGTACTTC. This encodes CASSPPGQPIRGQYF.

The table lists this clonotype with many counts. This chain uses TRBV6-1 with TRBJ1-2; 11 nucleotides agree with TRBD1. CDR1 is MNHNS and CDR2 is SASEGT in the germline V gene. The V and J ends lost 6 bases and 4 bases, in that order; junction bases with no gene match: 10. The length of the CDR3 is 16 residues. The CDR3 region is CASSETPGQGAYGYTF. The CDR3 nucleotides read TGTGCCAGCAGCGAAACCCCTGGACAGGGGGCCTATGGCTACACCTTC.

The rearrangement joins TRBV6-1 to TRBJ2-1, with 14 bases matching TRBD2. The junction had 16 bases not matched to a gene; V was cut back by 6 bases and J by 6 bases. The CDR3 is 19 residues long. Germline CDR1 MNHNS, CDR2 SASEGT. The CDR3 DNA is TGTGCCAGCAGCACCATGGGACTAGCGGGAGTCGCTTGGGGCAATGAGCAGTTCTTC. Its protein product is CASSTMGLAGVAWGNEQFF.

The chain couples TRBV6-2 or TRBV6-3 to TRBJ1-1, with D hard to call. Germline values: CDR1 MNHEY, CDR2 SVGEGT. The germline V and J ends were trimmed by 4 bases and 4 bases, with 13 bases remaining between them. The CDR3 covers 14 residues. The CDR3 sequence: CASSSITRSTEAFF. As DNA, the CDR3 is TGTGCCAGCAGTTCCATCACTCGAAGCACTGAAGCTTTCTTT.

This chain uses TRBV7-9 with TRBJ2-2; D gene ambiguous. The CDR3 has 13 residues. V gave up 11 bases and J gave up 1 base, with 11 bases separating them. CDR1 is SEHNR and CDR2 is FQNEAQ in the germline V gene (reference sequence). CDR3 nucleotide sequence: TGTGCCGTCTATGACTGGAACACCGGGGAGCTGTTTTTT. Translated: CAVYDWNTGELFF.

This sequence joins TRBV10-3 and TRBJ1-2; TRBD1 is a possible D gene (5 bases). Deletions cut 6 bases from V and 2 bases from J, with 16 bases between. CDR1 and CDR2 from the germline V gene are ENHRY and SYGVKD. CDR3 length equals 15 residues. The CDR3 reads CAISAKEGRNYGYTF. DNA of the CDR3: TGTGCCATCAGCGCCAAGGAGGGGCGCAACTATGGCTACACCTTC.

This clonotype showed up many times. V gene TRBV2 combines with J gene TRBJ1-1, with TRBD1 as a possible D gene (5 bases). Deletions cut 0 bases from V and 4 bases from J, with 18 bases between. CDR3 size: 17 residues. Germline V gene data show CDR1 as SNHLY and CDR2 as FYNNEI. CDR3: CASSEALLVGEGTEAFF. The DNA for the CDR3 is TGTGCCAGCAGTGAAGCGCTTTTGGTGGGGGAGGGCACTGAAGCTTTCTTT.

V usage is TRBV20-1 and J usage is TRBJ1-4; D not certain. The CDR3 consists of 14 residues. Between the trimmed V and J ends, which lost 4 bases and 8 bases, there was a span of 17 bases. Germline assignment: CDR1 DFQATT and CDR2 SNEGSKA (reference sequence). This chain's CDR3 is CSATETARGEKLFF. Here the CDR3 DNA reads TGCAGTGCTACGGAAACGGCCAGAGGGGAAAAACTGTTTTTT.